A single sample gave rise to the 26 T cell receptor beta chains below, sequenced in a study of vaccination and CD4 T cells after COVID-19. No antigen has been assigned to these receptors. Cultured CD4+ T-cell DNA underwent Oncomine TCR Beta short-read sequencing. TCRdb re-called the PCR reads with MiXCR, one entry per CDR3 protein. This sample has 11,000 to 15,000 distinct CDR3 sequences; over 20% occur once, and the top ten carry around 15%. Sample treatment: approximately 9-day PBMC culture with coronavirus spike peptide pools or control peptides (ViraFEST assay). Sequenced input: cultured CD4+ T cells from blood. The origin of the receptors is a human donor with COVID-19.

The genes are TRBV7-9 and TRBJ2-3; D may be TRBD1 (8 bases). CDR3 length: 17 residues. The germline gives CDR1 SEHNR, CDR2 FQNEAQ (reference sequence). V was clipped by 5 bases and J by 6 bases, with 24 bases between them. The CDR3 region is CASSPPGGNRGLDTQYF. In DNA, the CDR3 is TGTGCCAGCAGCCCCCCGGGGGGTAACAGGGGGTTGGATACGCAGTATTTT.

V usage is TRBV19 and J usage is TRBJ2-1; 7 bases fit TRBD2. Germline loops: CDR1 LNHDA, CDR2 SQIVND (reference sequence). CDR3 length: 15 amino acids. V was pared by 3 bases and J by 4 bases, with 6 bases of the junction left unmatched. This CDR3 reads CASSIPRGGYNEQFF. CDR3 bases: TGTGCCAGTAGTATCCCTCGCGGGGGTTACAATGAGCAGTTCTTC.

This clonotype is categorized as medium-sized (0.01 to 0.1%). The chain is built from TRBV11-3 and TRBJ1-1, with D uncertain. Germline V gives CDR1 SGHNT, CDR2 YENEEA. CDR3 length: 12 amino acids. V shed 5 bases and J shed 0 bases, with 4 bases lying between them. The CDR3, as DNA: TGTGCCAGCAGCCCAGTGAACACTGAAGCTTTCTTT. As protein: CASSPVNTEAFF.

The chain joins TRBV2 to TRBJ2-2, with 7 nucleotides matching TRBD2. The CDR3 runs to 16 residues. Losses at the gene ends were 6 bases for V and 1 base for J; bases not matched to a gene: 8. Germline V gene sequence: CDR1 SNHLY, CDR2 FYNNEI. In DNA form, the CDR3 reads TGTGCCAGCAGAGAATCAGCGGGGAAGAACACCGGGGAGCTGTTTTTT. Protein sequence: CASRESAGKNTGELFF.

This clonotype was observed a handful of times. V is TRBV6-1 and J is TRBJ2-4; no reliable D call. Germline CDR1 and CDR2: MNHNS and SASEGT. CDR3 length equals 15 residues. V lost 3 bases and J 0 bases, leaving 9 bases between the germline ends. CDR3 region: CASSETTVAKNIQYF. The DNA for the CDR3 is TGTGCCAGCAGTGAGACGACTGTAGCCAAAAACATTCAGTACTTC.

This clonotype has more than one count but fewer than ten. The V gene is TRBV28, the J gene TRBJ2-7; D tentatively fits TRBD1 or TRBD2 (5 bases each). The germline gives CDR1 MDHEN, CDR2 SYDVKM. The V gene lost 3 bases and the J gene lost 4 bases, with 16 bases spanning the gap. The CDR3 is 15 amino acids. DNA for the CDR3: TGTGCCAGCAGTTTGGCCCTACGTGGGGGATACGAGCAGTACTTC. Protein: CASSLALRGGYEQYF.

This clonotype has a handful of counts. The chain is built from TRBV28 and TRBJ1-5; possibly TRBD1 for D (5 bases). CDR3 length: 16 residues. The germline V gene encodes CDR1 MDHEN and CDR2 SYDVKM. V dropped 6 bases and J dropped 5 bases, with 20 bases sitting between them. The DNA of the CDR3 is TGTGCCAGCAGCCGACTCCGGGACCCAAGGGATCAGCCCCAGCATTTT. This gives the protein CASSRLRDPRDQPQHF.

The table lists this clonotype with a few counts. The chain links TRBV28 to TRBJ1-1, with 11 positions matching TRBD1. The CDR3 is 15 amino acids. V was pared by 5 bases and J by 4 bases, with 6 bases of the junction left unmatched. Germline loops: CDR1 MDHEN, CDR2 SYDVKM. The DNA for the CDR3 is TGTGCCAGCAGTCAAACCGGGACAGGGGGCACTGAAGCTTTCTTT. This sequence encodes CASSQTGTGGTEAFF.

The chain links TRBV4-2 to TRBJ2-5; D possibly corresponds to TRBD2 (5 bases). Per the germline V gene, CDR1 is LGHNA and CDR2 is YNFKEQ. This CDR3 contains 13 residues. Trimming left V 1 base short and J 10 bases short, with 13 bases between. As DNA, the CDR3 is TGTGCCAGCAGCCAAGGTCTACCCGGGGACCAGTACTTC. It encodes CASSQGLPGDQYF.

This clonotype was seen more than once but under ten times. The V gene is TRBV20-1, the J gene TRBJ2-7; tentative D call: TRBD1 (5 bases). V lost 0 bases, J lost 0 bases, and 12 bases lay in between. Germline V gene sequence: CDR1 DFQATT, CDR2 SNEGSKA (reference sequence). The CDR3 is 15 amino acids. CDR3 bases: TGCAGTGCTAGAGATAGACAGCAGAGCTCCTACGAGCAGTACTTC. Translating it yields CSARDRQQSSYEQYF.

The CDR3 is CASSYGGAYSVADTQYF. The CDR3 DNA reads as TGTGCCAGCAGTTACGGGGGGGCTTACTCGGTGGCAGATACGCAGTATTTT. V and J are TRBV6-5 and TRBJ2-3, with D perhaps TRBD2 (7 bases). Trimming shortened V by 2 bases and J by 4 bases, and 19 bases separated the two germline ends. The germline V gene has CDR1 MNHEY and CDR2 SVGAGI. This CDR3 spans 17 amino acids.

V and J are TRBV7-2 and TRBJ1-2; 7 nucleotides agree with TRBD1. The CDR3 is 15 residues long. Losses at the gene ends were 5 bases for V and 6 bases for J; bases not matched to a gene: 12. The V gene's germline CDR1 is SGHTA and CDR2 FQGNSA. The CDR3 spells CASSKRGQTGHGYTF. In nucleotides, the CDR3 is TGTGCCAGCAGCAAGAGGGGGCAGACCGGGCATGGCTACACCTTC.

The CDR3 region is CASSPRSGASTDTQYF. CDR3 sequence (DNA): TGTGCCAGCTCACCTCGGAGCGGGGCTAGCACAGATACGCAGTATTTT. The chain is built from TRBV18 and TRBJ2-3, with 7 bases identical to TRBD2. The CDR3 is 16 amino acids. J lost 0 bases, V lost 3 bases, and 6 bases had no gene match. Germline CDR1 and CDR2: KGHSH and LQKENI.

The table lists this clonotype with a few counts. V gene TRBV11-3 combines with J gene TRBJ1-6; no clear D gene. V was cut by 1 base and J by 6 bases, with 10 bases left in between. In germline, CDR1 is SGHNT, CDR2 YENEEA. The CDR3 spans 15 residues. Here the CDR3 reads CASSLGGISNSPLHF. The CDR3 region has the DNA TGTGCCAGCAGCTTAGGCGGAATCTCTAATTCACCCCTCCACTTT.

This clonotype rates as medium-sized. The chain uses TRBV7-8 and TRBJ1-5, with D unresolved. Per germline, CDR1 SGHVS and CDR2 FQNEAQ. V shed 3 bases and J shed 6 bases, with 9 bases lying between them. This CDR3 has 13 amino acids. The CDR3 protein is CASSFERSQPQHF. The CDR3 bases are TGTGCCAGCAGCTTCGAAAGGTCTCAGCCCCAGCATTTT.

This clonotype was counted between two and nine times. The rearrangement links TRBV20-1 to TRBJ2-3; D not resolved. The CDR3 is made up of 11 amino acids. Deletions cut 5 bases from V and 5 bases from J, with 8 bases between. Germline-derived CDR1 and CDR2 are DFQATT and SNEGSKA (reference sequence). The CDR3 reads CSAVPLDTQYF. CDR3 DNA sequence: TGCAGTGCTGTACCACTAGATACGCAGTATTTT.

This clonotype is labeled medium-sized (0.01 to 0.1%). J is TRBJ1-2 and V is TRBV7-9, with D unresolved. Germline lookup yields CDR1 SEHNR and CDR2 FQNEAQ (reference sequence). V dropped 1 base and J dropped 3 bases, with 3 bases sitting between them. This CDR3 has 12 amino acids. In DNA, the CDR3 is TGTGCCAGCAGCTTAGGTGACTATGGCTACACCTTC. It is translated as CASSLGDYGYTF.

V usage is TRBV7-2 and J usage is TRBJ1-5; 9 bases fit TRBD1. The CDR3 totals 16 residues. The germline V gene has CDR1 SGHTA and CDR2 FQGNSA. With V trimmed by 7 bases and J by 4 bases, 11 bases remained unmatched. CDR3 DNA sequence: TGTGCCAGCACCCAACAGGGGGCGTTTGGAAATCAGCCCCAGCATTTT. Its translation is CASTQQGAFGNQPQHF.

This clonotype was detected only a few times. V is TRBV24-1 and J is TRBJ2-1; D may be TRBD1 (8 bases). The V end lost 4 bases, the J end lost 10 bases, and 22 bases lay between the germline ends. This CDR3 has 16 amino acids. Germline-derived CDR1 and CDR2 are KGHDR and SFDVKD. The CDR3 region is CATSEGGTGPSKEQFF. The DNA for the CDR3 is TGTGCCACCAGTGAGGGAGGGACAGGACCCAGCAAGGAGCAGTTCTTC.

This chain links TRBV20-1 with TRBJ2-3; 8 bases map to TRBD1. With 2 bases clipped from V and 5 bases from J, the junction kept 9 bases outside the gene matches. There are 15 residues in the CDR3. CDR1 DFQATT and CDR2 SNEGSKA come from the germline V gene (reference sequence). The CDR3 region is CSARMTGDPGDTQYF. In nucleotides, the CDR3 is TGCAGTGCTAGAATGACAGGGGACCCGGGAGATACGCAGTATTTT.

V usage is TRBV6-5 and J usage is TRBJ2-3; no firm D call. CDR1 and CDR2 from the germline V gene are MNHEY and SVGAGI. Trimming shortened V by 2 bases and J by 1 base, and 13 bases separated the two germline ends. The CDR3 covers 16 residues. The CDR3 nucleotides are TGTGCCAGCAGTTACGAATTGGGTCTCGGCACAGATACGCAGTATTTT. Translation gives CASSYELGLGTDTQYF.

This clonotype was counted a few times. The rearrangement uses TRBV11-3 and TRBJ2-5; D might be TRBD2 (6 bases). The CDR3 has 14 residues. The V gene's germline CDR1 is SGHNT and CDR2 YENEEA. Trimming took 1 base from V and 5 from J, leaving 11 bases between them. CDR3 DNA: TGTGCCAGCAGCTTAGGGGCGGGGATGGAGACCCAGTACTTC. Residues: CASSLGAGMETQYF.

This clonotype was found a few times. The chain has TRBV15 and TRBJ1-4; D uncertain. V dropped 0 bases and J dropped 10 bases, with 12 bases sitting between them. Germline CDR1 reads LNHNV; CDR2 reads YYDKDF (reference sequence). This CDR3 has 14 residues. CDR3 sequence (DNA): TGTGCCACCAGCAGAGACGAGGGAATTGGAAAACTGTTTTTT. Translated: CATSRDEGIGKLFF.

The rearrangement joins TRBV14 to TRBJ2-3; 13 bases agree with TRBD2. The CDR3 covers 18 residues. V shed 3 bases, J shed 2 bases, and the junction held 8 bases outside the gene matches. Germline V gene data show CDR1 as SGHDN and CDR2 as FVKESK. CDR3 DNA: TGTGCCAGCAGCCAGACCGGACTAGCGGGGGCCCCCACAGATACGCAGTATTTT. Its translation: CASSQTGLAGAPTDTQYF.

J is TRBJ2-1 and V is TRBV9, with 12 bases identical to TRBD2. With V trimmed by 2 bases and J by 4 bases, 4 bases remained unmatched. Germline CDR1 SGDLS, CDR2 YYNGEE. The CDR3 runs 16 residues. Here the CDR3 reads CASSVATSGGYNEQFF. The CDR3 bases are TGTGCCAGCAGCGTGGCGACTAGCGGGGGTTACAATGAGCAGTTCTTC.

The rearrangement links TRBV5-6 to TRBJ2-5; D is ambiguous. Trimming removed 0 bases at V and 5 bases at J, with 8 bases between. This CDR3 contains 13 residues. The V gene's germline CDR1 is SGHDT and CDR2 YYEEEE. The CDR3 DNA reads TGTGCCAGCAGCTTGGGAAGCTTGGAGACCCAGTACTTC. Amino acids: CASSLGSLETQYF. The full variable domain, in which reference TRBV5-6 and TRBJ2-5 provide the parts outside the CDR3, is DAGVTQSPTHLIKTRGQQVTLRCSPKSGHDTVSWYQQALGQGPQFIFQYYEEEERQRGNFPDRFSGHQFPNYSSELNVNALLLGDSALYLCASSLGSLETQYFGPGTRLLVL.